This TCR beta chain came from a study of CD8 T cells in Susac syndrome (dated 2019 in TCRdb). Describing the broader study: Repertoire sequencing was used to test whether CD8+ T cell activation and differentiation in Susac syndrome was antigen driven. CD8+ T cell repertoire clonality was compared between about a dozen healthy donors, approximately 14 Susac syndrome patients and roughly 15 multiple sclerosis patients. Results the study describes overall, beyond this receptor: The study acknowledged that relatively few individuals were included in the TCR sequencing and HLA analysis.

RNA was extracted with the RNeasy kit and roughly 0.5 to 1 ug was reverse transcribed using random hexamers. The immunoSEQ multiplex PCR assay, covering 54 Vbeta and 13 Jbeta segments, was used to amplify TCR beta CDR3 regions. Bias from PCR amplification was corrected by using a synthetic template baseline for primer optimization and for computational correction. In the authors' own workflow: Reads were assigned to V, D and J genes according to IMGT and analyzed in immunoSEQ Analyzer, with only productive sequences retained. Clonality was calculated as one minus the Shannon entropy normalized by log2 of the number of productive unique sequences. Public and private clones were assessed among the 100 most prevalent clones of each patient and control. A clone was defined as Susac-specific if it was absent from the healthy and MS cohorts, from 1052 published viral clones and from other ImmuneACCESS disease sequences. In-frame beta chains were kept once TCRdb had trimmed the public reads at Q25 with fastp and called clones with MiXCR. Under each unique CDR3 protein, matching rows form one entry showing the most common genes and DNA. Here the V and J calls rest on TCRdb's processing, not on the authors' analysis. This sample holds under 80,000 distinct CDR3 sequences; about 95% were observed only once. The ten largest clones represent around 0.4% of the sample.

Note on this clonotype: The antigen it binds to is not known. No base quality values were provided; no much bigger clone lies one nucleotide off.

Peripheral blood CD8+ and CD4+ T cells from healthy donors, Susac syndrome patients and multiple sclerosis patients were profiled using high-throughput TCR beta sequencing. The multiple sclerosis controls were treatment-naive patients who had stable or active relapsing-remitting disease and met the revised McDonald criteria. Bulk CD8+ and CD4+ T cells were purified by magnetic negative isolation, while CD8+ TEMRA cells were enriched using FACS. Blood was drawn into EDTA tubes, processed within 24 hours, and PBMCs were isolated by density gradient centrifugation. PBMCs intended for TCR sequencing were cryopreserved in liquid nitrogen and thawed later in a water bath at 37 degrees C. The sorted or isolated CD4+, CD8+ and CD8+ TEMRA cells reached a purity of at least 90%. After removal of 5 bases from V and 7 bases from J, the junction retains 13 bases not matched to a gene. Via the germline V gene (reference sequence), CDR1 is SGHAT and CDR2 FQDESV. Taken from cysteine to phenylalanine, the CDR3 has 16 residues. CDR3 DNA only is kept here, 48 bases in frame from base 1.

Material for sequencing was CD8+ T cells from PBMCs. The TCR was taken from a human donor with multiple sclerosis. This chain is built from TRBV11-1 and TRBJ2-1; TRBD2 agrees with 8 junctional bases. The DNA reads as follows: TGTGCCAGCAGCCCCTTAGCGGGATTAAGGGGAAATGAGCAGTTCTTC. Translated, it gives CASSPLAGLRGNEQFF.